One sample yielded the 8 T cell receptor beta chains listed below, sequenced in a study of blood T cell repertoires in COVID-19. Sequencing used immunoSEQ multiplex PCR; TCRdb keeps in-frame clones, though not all of them. The sample has more than 65,000 clones, approximately 79% seen once; the top ten hold roughly 6.3%. Sequencing used peripheral blood. The receptors originated from a woman in her fifties or sixties with acute or convalescent COVID-19.

The CDR3 region is CASSPERTGLGYTF. The CDR3, as DNA: TGTGCCAGCAGCCCAGAGCGGACAGGGCTCGGCTACACCTTC. The chain carries TRBV7-2 and TRBJ1-2; 8 bases fit TRBD1. This CDR3 has 14 amino acids. The germline CDR1 and CDR2 sequences are SGHTA and FQGNSA. V gave up 5 bases and J gave up 8 bases; unmatched junction bases: 10.

This chain uses TRBV27 with TRBJ2-1; 7 bases agree with TRBD2. Germline loops: CDR1 MNHEY, CDR2 SMNVEV (reference sequence). This CDR3 region has 15 residues. Germline trimming cut 1 base from V and 7 bases from J; bases unmatched to any gene: 7. In DNA form, the CDR3 reads TGTGCCAGCAGTTTATTATGGGGGGGTGGGAATGAGCAGTTCTTC. Amino acid sequence: CASSLLWGGGNEQFF.

This chain links TRBV19 with TRBJ1-5; tentatively, D is TRBD1 (6 bases). CDR1 and CDR2 (germline): LNHDA, SQIVND (reference sequence). Trimming stripped 10 bases from V and 5 bases from J, with 18 bases between. There are 14 residues in the CDR3. The CDR3 spells CATGIWTDYQPQHF. In DNA form, the CDR3 reads TGTGCCACAGGTATATGGACAGATTATCAGCCCCAGCATTTT.

V usage is TRBV4-1 and J usage is TRBJ1-1, with TRBD1 identical over 7 bases. The germline V gene has CDR1 MGHRA and CDR2 YSYEKL. The length of the CDR3 is 14 residues. V was clipped by 0 bases and J by 7 bases; unmatched bases: 5. The CDR3 DNA reads TGCGCCAGCAGCCAAGACAGGGGGTATGGTGAAGCTTTCTTT. Translation: CASSQDRGYGEAFF.

As concerns this clone: Other DNA sequences in this specimen translate into the identical CDR3. The V call is TRBV27, the J call TRBJ2-2; D gene unclear. Trimming cost V 6 bases and J 9 bases, with 26 bases left between them. CDR3 length: 17 residues. Germline V gene data show CDR1 as MNHEY and CDR2 as SMNVEV (reference sequence). The CDR3 spells CASSPPMTGEYLRELFF. The CDR3 nucleotides read TGTGCCAGCAGCCCCCCCATGACCGGAGAATATCTTAGGGAGCTGTTTTTT.

Points on this clone: Being one base from a much bigger clone, this may be a read error. The V gene is TRBV5-8, the J gene TRBJ1-1, with 7 bases identical to TRBD1. CDR3 length: 13 residues. The ends lost 0 bases at V and 4 bases at J; junction bases unmatched: 0. CDR1 SGHTS and CDR2 YDEGEE come from the germline V gene. Written as DNA, the CDR3 is TGTGCCAGCAGCTTGGAGGGGGCCACTGAAGCTTTCTTT. Protein sequence: CASSLEGATEAFF.

V is TRBV7-2 and J is TRBJ2-5, with D perhaps TRBD1 (5 bases). The V gene lost 5 bases and the J gene lost 1 base, with 11 bases spanning the gap. Germline CDR1 reads SGHTA; CDR2 reads FQGNSA. The CDR3 covers 14 residues. The CDR3 DNA sequence: TGTGCCAGCAGCCCCTCCAGGGTCCAAGAGACCCAGTACTTC. Amino acid sequence: CASSPSRVQETQYF. Full variable domain (remainder filled in from reference TRBV7-2 and TRBJ2-5): GAGVSQSPSNKVTEKGKDVELRCDPISGHTALYWYRQSLGQGLEFLIYFQGNSAPDKSGLPSDRFSAERTGGSVSTLTIQRTQQEDSAVYLCASSPSRVQETQYFGPGTRLLVL.

V gene TRBV6-6 combines with J gene TRBJ2-3; 7 bases fit TRBD2. CDR1 MNHNY and CDR2 SVGAGI come from the germline V gene (reference sequence). V lost 10 bases, J lost 0 bases, and 4 bases stayed unmatched. This CDR3 has 13 amino acids. CDR3 nucleotides: TGTGCCACCCAGCGGGGTAGCACAGATACGCAGTATTTT. It encodes CATQRGSTDTQYF.